Below, 30 T cell receptor beta chains from the same sample are listed, as sequenced in a study of T cell responses to AZD1222 COVID-19 vaccine. Some clones are missing from TCRdb's copy, which holds only in-frame ones; the method was immunoSEQ multiplex PCR. The sample lists under 150,000 clones; roughly 90% were seen once. Sequencing used peripheral blood, obtained on day 0 of AZD1222 vaccination. The receptor set was obtained from an adult in good health.

This chain connects TRBV4-1 to TRBJ1-2, with 7 positions matching TRBD1. CDR3 length: 16 amino acids. Losses at the gene ends were 1 base for V and 3 bases for J; bases not matched to a gene: 8. Germline-derived CDR1 and CDR2 are MGHRA and YSYEKL. CDR3 protein: CASSQVRPGTDYGYTF. The CDR3 bases are TGCGCCAGCAGCCAAGTTAGACCCGGGACAGACTATGGCTACACCTTC.

The V gene is TRBV11-2, the J gene TRBJ1-1, with D possibly being TRBD1 (6 bases). Germline V gives CDR1 SGHAT, CDR2 FQNNGV. This CDR3 spans 18 amino acids. With 1 base removed from V and 2 bases from J, the gap between germline ends came to 20 bases. The CDR3 DNA is TGTGCCAGCAGCTTAGTACTCAGGGGTAGCCGTTTCAACACTGAAGCTTTCTTT. This encodes CASSLVLRGSRFNTEAFF. Variable domain in full (rest from reference TRBV11-2 and TRBJ1-1): EAGVAQSPRYKIIEKRQSVAFWCNPISGHATLYWYQQILGQGPKLLIQFQNNGVVDDSQLPKDRFSAERLKGVDSTLKIQPAKLEDSAVYLCASSLVLRGSRFNTEAFFGQGTRLTVV.

This clone was found a few times. The chain employs TRBV11-2 and TRBJ1-1; TRBD1 agrees at 7 bases. J lost 4 bases, V lost 4 bases, and 6 bases had no gene match. Germline V lookup: CDR1 SGHAT, CDR2 FQNNGV. The CDR3 totals 14 residues. CDR3 region: CASSWGAGGTEAFF. The CDR3 bases are TGTGCCAGCAGCTGGGGCGCAGGGGGCACTGAAGCTTTCTTT.

This rearrangement joins TRBV6-5 to TRBJ1-4; 7 nucleotides agree with TRBD1. Germline V gene data show CDR1 as MNHEY and CDR2 as SVGAGI. Unmatched junction bases numbered 5, after V lost 2 bases and J lost 2 bases. CDR3 length: 16 amino acids. The CDR3 is CASSYGRGVTNEKLFF. The CDR3 DNA sequence: TGTGCCAGCAGTTACGGCAGGGGGGTCACTAATGAAAAACTGTTTTTT.

The chain is built from TRBV5-8 and TRBJ2-7; perhaps TRBD2 as D (5 bases). Trimming cost V 0 bases and J 5 bases, with 21 bases left between them. CDR1 and CDR2 from the germline V gene are SGHTS and YDEGEE. The CDR3 loop spans 17 amino acids. The CDR3 spells CASSLVFRAGPPDEQYF. CDR3 sequence (DNA): TGTGCCAGCAGCTTGGTTTTTCGGGCGGGCCCTCCTGACGAGCAGTACTTC.

The chain couples TRBV19 to TRBJ2-3; D ambiguous. This CDR3 is built from 16 residues. The V end lost 1 base, the J end lost 1 base, and 12 bases lay between the germline ends. Germline CDR1 and CDR2: LNHDA and SQIVND (reference sequence). CDR3 sequence (DNA): TGTGCCAGTAGTATAGTAGGACCCGGTGGCACAGATACGCAGTATTTT. Protein: CASSIVGPGGTDTQYF. Drawing the rest from reference TRBV19 and TRBJ2-3, the complete variable domain is DGGITQSPKYLFRKEGQNVTLSCEQNLNHDAMYWYRQDPGQGLRLIYYSQIVNDFQKGDIAEGYSVSREKKESFPLTVTSAQKNPTAFYLCASSIVGPGGTDTQYFGPGTRLTVL.

V gene TRBV7-5 combines with J gene TRBJ1-1; the listed D gene, TRBD1, was not tested against the DNA. TRBV7-5 is a listed pseudogene. CDR3 length: 17 amino acids. This chain's CDR3 is CARSLSSGGTGNTEAFF. The CDR3 nucleotides are TGTGCCAGAAGCTTATCGTCTGGAGGGACAGGGAACACTGAAGCTTTCTTT.

This clone has a single count. The gene calls are TRBV19 and TRBJ2-7, with 13 bases matching TRBD2. CDR1 LNHDA and CDR2 SQIVND come from the germline V gene (reference sequence). This CDR3 has 16 residues. V shed 6 bases, J shed 4 bases, and the junction held 9 bases outside the gene matches. The CDR3 spells CASRRQGLAGEYEQYF. In DNA form, the CDR3 reads TGTGCCAGTAGGAGACAAGGACTAGCGGGAGAATACGAGCAGTACTTC.

V and J are TRBV6-5 and TRBJ1-1; D remains ambiguous. CDR1 is MNHEY and CDR2 is SVGAGI in the germline V gene. The CDR3 has 15 amino acids. Trimming took off 2 bases at V and 3 bases at J, with 13 bases between the two ends. The CDR3 spells CASSYPRGTDTEAFF. The DNA of the CDR3 is TGTGCCAGCAGTTACCCCCGGGGAACGGACACTGAAGCTTTCTTT.

The rearrangement joins TRBV5-1 to TRBJ1-2, with D possibly being TRBD1 (6 bases). CDR1 and CDR2 from the germline V gene are SGHRS and YFSETQ. V gave up 4 bases and J gave up 3 bases, with 19 bases separating them. This CDR3 has 16 residues. The CDR3: CASSIQGDAGDYGYTF. For the CDR3, the DNA is TGCGCCAGCAGCATACAGGGTGACGCTGGGGACTATGGCTACACCTTC.

The gene calls are TRBV12-3 or TRBV12-4 and TRBJ1-2, with D unclear. The V end was cut by 3 bases, the J end by 6 bases, with 11 bases between. The CDR3 sequence is 13 residues long. CDR3 amino acids: CASSFLGLNGYTF. CDR3 nucleotide sequence: TGTGCCAGCAGTTTTTTGGGCCTAAATGGCTACACCTTC.

The chain combines TRBV4-1 with TRBJ2-7, with TRBD2 identical over 8 bases. The length of the CDR3 is 15 residues. V was pared by 3 bases and J by 4 bases, with 8 bases of the junction left unmatched. Germline V gene data show CDR1 as MGHRA and CDR2 as YSYEKL. The CDR3 region is CASSQDGGAGYEQYF. The CDR3 nucleotides read TGCGCCAGCAGCCAGGACGGGGGGGCCGGGTACGAGCAGTACTTC.

Here the CDR3 reads CASNTLAGGDTDTQYF. DNA for the CDR3: TGCGCCAGCAACACTCTAGCGGGAGGGGACACAGATACGCAGTATTTT. The chain employs TRBV10-1 and TRBJ2-3; 12 bases agree with TRBD2. Trimming removed 7 bases from V and 2 bases from J; junction bases left unmatched: 7. The CDR3 runs to 16 residues. Germline assignment: CDR1 WNHNN and CDR2 SYGVQD (reference sequence).

The chain joins TRBV2 to TRBJ1-3; no firm D call. The CDR3 covers 13 residues. The germline V and J ends were trimmed by 8 bases and 5 bases, with 13 bases remaining between them. Germline V lookup: CDR1 SNHLY, CDR2 FYNNEI. CDR3: CASWEGLRNTIYF. In DNA form, the CDR3 reads TGTGCCAGCTGGGAGGGCCTGAGAAACACCATATATTTT.

This chain links TRBV3-1 (or the pseudogene TRBV3-2) with TRBJ1-5; the D is unclear. From germline, CDR1 is LGHDT and CDR2 YNNKEL (reference sequence). Trimming took off 0 bases at V and 0 bases at J, with 3 bases between the two ends. The CDR3 consists of 14 residues. The CDR3 DNA reads TGTGCCAGCAGCCAAGAAGGTAGCAATCAGCCCCAGCATTTT. This codes for CASSQEGSNQPQHF.

In its sample, this clone was seen once. The rearrangement uses TRBV4-3 and TRBJ1-2, with a possible D match to TRBD1 (6 bases). With 0 bases removed from V and 4 bases from J, the gap between germline ends came to 15 bases. The germline CDR1 and CDR2 sequences are LGHNA and YSLEER. This CDR3 has 16 amino acids. The CDR3 nucleotides read TGCGCCAGCAGCCAAGATCCCCAGGGGCGGACCTATGGCTACACCTTC. Translation gives CASSQDPQGRTYGYTF.

The CDR3 bases are TGTGCCAGTAGATACGGATCATCCTACGAGCAGTACTTC. Amino acid sequence: CASRYGSSYEQYF. This chain uses TRBV19 with TRBJ2-7; D not resolved. Germline V gene lookup returns CDR1 LNHDA and CDR2 SQIVND (reference sequence). The germline V and J ends were trimmed by 6 bases and 1 base, with 10 bases remaining between them. This CDR3 comprises 13 residues.

The chain recombines TRBV7-3 with TRBJ1-2, with TRBD1 identical over 7 bases. Trimming at V came to 1 base and at J to 8 bases, leaving 4 bases not matched to a gene. Per germline, CDR1 SGHTA and CDR2 FQGTGA. The CDR3 sequence is 13 residues long. CDR3 sequence (DNA): TGTGCCAGCAGCTTAAAAGGGGGCATAGGCTACACCTTC. Protein sequence: CASSLKGGIGYTF.

The chain is built from TRBV7-6 and TRBJ2-4; 8 positions match TRBD1. The CDR3 is 16 residues long. V was clipped by 5 bases and J by 3 bases; unmatched bases: 9. Germline CDR1 is SGHVS and CDR2 is FNYEAQ. CDR3 residues: CASSLGQGIDKNIQYF. The CDR3 nucleotides are TGTGCCAGCAGCCTTGGACAGGGTATCGACAAAAACATTCAGTACTTC.

The rearrangement links TRBV7-2 to TRBJ1-4; weak D call: TRBD1 (6 bases). Trimming cost V 3 bases and J 5 bases, with 10 bases left between them. The CDR3 runs 14 residues. Germline CDR1 reads SGHTA; CDR2 reads FQGNSA. DNA for the CDR3: TGTGCCAGCAGCTTGAGGGGGGACAATGAAAAACTGTTTTTT. Protein product: CASSLRGDNEKLFF. Looking up the rest from reference TRBV7-2 and TRBJ1-4 gives the full variable domain: GAGVSQSPSNKVTEKGKDVELRCDPISGHTALYWYRQSLGQGLEFLIYFQGNSAPDKSGLPSDRFSAERTGGSVSTLTIQRTQQEDSAVYLCASSLRGDNEKLFFGSGTQLSVL.

This chain connects TRBV5-6 to TRBJ1-1, with unresolved D. V gave up 5 bases and J gave up 10 bases, with 21 bases separating them. The CDR3 totals 14 residues. Germline V gene lookup returns CDR1 SGHDT and CDR2 YYEEEE. The CDR3 sequence is CASSPDGGWVRAFF. DNA of the CDR3: TGTGCCAGCAGTCCCGACGGAGGTTGGGTTAGAGCTTTCTTT.

This clone was recorded once. The chain combines TRBV4-3 with TRBJ1-1, with D uncertain. The CDR3 is 12 residues long. The V end was cut by 7 bases, the J end by 7 bases, with 13 bases between. Germline V gene sequence: CDR1 LGHNA, CDR2 YSLEER. CDR3 amino acids: CASNGGGSEAFF. The CDR3 DNA reads as TGCGCCAGCAACGGCGGTGGCAGTGAAGCTTTCTTT.

This chain links TRBV3-1 (or the pseudogene TRBV3-2) with TRBJ2-5; D gene unclear. Germline loops: CDR1 LGHDT, CDR2 YNNKEL (reference sequence). V was shortened by 4 bases and J by 7 bases, with 16 bases between the two germline ends. This CDR3 is built from 14 residues. The CDR3 loop is CASSPELVTGTQYF. CDR3 DNA sequence: TGTGCCAGCAGCCCCGAATTAGTTACGGGGACCCAGTACTTC.

V gene TRBV27 combines with J gene TRBJ1-1; 12 bases align to TRBD1. CDR1 is MNHEY and CDR2 is SMNVEV in the germline V gene (reference sequence). Trimming cost V 3 bases and J 3 bases; bases outside gene matches: 11. This CDR3 region has 18 residues. The CDR3 nucleotides read TGTGCCAGCAGTTTTACGGGGGACAGGGGGCCGCGTGACACTGAAGCTTTCTTT. It is translated as CASSFTGDRGPRDTEAFF.

This clone was seen only once. The gene calls are TRBV15 and TRBJ2-1; D remains ambiguous. The CDR3 totals 18 residues. The V end lost 0 bases, the J end lost 0 bases, and 15 bases lay between the germline ends. The germline V gene has CDR1 LNHNV and CDR2 YYDKDF (reference sequence). CDR3 bases: TGTGCCACCAGCAGAGATCCCCGTAGGGCAGCCTCCTACAATGAGCAGTTCTTC. Protein sequence: CATSRDPRRAASYNEQFF. Combining the CDR3 with reference TRBV15 and TRBJ2-1 gives the whole variable domain DAMVIQNPRYQVTQFGKPVTLSCSQTLNHNVMYWYQQKSSQAPKLLFHYYDKDFNNEADTPDNFQSRRPNTSFCFLDIRSPGLGDTAMYLCATSRDPRRAASYNEQFFGPGTRLTVL.

The rearrangement joins TRBV7-9 to TRBJ2-1; 8 positions agree with TRBD2. Germline V gene data show CDR1 as SEHNR and CDR2 as FQNEAQ (reference sequence). The CDR3 runs 19 residues. V shed 0 bases, J shed 8 bases, and the junction held 18 bases outside the gene matches. The CDR3 DNA reads as TGTGCCAGCAGCTTAGCGCTTACTGGCATAGGACTAGCTGTAGATGAGCAGTTCTTC. Protein sequence: CASSLALTGIGLAVDEQFF.

The chain recombines TRBV28 with TRBJ1-4; no reliable D call. Germline-derived CDR1 and CDR2 are MDHEN and SYDVKM. This CDR3 is built from 13 residues. Trimming took off 4 bases at V and 9 bases at J, with 12 bases between the two ends. CDR3 in amino acids: CASSSPRVQKLFF. CDR3 nucleotide sequence: TGTGCCAGCAGTTCGCCTCGAGTCCAAAAACTGTTTTTT.

The CDR3 loop is CASSSWDGHNEQFF. The DNA of the CDR3 is TGTGCCAGCTCATCTTGGGACGGCCACAATGAGCAGTTCTTC. J is TRBJ2-1 and V is TRBV18; D may be TRBD1 or TRBD2 (5 bases each). With 5 bases removed from V and 5 bases from J, the gap between germline ends came to 13 bases. Per the germline V gene, CDR1 is KGHSH and CDR2 is LQKENI. The CDR3 runs to 14 residues.

The V call is TRBV27, the J call TRBJ2-3; 13 bases fit TRBD2. CDR3 length: 17 residues. V gave up 3 bases and J gave up 4 bases; unmatched junction bases: 7. Germline-derived CDR1 and CDR2 are MNHEY and SMNVEV (reference sequence). This CDR3 reads CASSFSRLAGGADTQYF. The CDR3 coding sequence is TGTGCCAGCAGTTTTTCCCGACTAGCGGGGGGTGCAGATACGCAGTATTTT.

By its share, this clone is large. This chain joins TRBV6-1 and TRBJ1-1; D uncertain. Trimming removed 2 bases from V and 1 base from J, with 8 bases in between. Germline V gene lookup returns CDR1 MNHNS and CDR2 SASEGT. This CDR3 region has 14 residues. The CDR3 DNA reads as TGTGCCAGCAGTGAACAGTTGGAGAACACTGAAGCTTTCTTT. It encodes CASSEQLENTEAFF.